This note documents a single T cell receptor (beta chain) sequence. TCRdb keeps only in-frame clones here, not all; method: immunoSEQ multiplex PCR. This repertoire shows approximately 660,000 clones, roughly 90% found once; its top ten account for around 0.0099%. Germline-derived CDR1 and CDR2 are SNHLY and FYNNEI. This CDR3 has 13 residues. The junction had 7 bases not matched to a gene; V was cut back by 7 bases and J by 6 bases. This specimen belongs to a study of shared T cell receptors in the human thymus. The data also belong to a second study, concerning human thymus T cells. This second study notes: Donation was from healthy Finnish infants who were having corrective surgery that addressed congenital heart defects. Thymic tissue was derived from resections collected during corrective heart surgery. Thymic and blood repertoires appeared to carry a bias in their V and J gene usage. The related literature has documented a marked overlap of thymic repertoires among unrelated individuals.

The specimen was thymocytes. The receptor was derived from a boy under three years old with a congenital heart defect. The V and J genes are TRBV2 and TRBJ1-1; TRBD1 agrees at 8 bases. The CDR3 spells CASKDRATAEAFF. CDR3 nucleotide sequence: TGTGCCAGCAAGGACAGGGCAACGGCTGAAGCTTTCTTT.